The 18 T cell receptor beta chains in this list originate from one sample, sequenced in a study of blood T cell repertoires in COVID-19. Generated by immunoSEQ multiplex PCR, the TCRdb table keeps only in-frame clones and is missing some. The repertoire holds 200,000 to 300,000 clones, 70% to 90% seen once, with 4% in the top ten. Sequences were obtained from peripheral blood. Source of these receptors: a man over 45 with acute or convalescent COVID-19.

The V and J genes are TRBV28 and TRBJ2-7, with D possibly being TRBD2 (5 bases). CDR3 length equals 16 residues. V was shortened by 3 bases and J by 0 bases, with 15 bases between the two germline ends. CDR1 MDHEN and CDR2 SYDVKM come from the germline V gene. The CDR3 DNA sequence: TGTGCCAGCAGTTTTGCTTTCGGACGGGACTCCTACGAGCAGTACTTC. This sequence encodes CASSFAFGRDSYEQYF.

This clone has a single count. CDR3 residues: CASSPQGFAREQYF. DNA for the CDR3: TGTGCCAGCAGTCCCCAGGGCTTCGCTCGAGAGCAGTACTTC. The chain links TRBV6-5 to TRBJ2-7; TRBD1 might be the D (5 bases). V lost 5 bases, J lost 7 bases, and 18 bases lay in between. The CDR3 consists of 14 residues. The germline V gene has CDR1 MNHEY and CDR2 SVGAGI.

CDR3 in amino acids: CAWRGVAGKEYTGELFF. The CDR3 nucleotides read TGTGCCTGGAGGGGGGTAGCGGGGAAAGAATACACCGGGGAGCTGTTTTTT. The V and J genes are TRBV30 and TRBJ2-2; 8 bases match TRBD2. From germline, CDR1 is GTSNPN and CDR2 SVGIG (reference sequence). V lost 3 bases, J lost 3 bases, and 12 bases stayed unmatched. CDR3 length equals 17 residues.

The chain couples TRBV5-1 to TRBJ1-1; D is undetermined. The CDR3 contains 15 residues. Looked up from germline, CDR1 is SGHRS and CDR2 is YFSETQ. Deletions cut 0 bases from V and 6 bases from J, with 15 bases between. The CDR3 sequence: CASSLESLYSAEAFF. CDR3 DNA sequence: TGCGCCAGCAGCTTGGAGTCCCTTTACAGTGCTGAAGCTTTCTTT.

CDR3 sequence: CASSSKEGGGYEQYF. Written as DNA, the CDR3 is TGCGCCAGCAGCTCCAAGGAAGGGGGTGGCTACGAGCAGTACTTC. The chain couples TRBV4-1 to TRBJ2-7; TRBD1 is a possible D gene (6 bases). CDR1 and CDR2 from the germline V gene are MGHRA and YSYEKL. The CDR3 totals 15 residues. Trimming stripped 5 bases from V and 3 bases from J, with 17 bases between.

This clone was observed a handful of times. CDR3 amino acids: CASSLFMDTTNYGYTF. The CDR3 DNA sequence: TGTGCCAGCAGCCTATTCATGGACACGACAAACTATGGCTACACCTTC. The chain uses TRBV11-3 and TRBJ1-2; weak D call: TRBD1 (5 bases). The CDR3 loop spans 16 amino acids. V lost 5 bases and J lost 2, with 18 bases in between. Germline CDR1 is SGHNT and CDR2 is YENEEA. Full variable domain (remainder filled in from reference TRBV11-3 and TRBJ1-2): EAGVVQSPRYKIIEKKQPVAFWCNPISGHNTLYWYLQNLGQGPELLIRYENEEAVDDSQLPKDRFSAERLKGVDSTLKIQPAELGDSAVYLCASSLFMDTTNYGYTFGSGTRLTVV.

V usage is TRBV2 and J usage is TRBJ2-7; a possible D gene is TRBD2 (6 bases). Germline assignment: CDR1 SNHLY and CDR2 FYNNEI. The CDR3 loop spans 15 amino acids. Trimming took 6 bases from V and 6 from J, leaving 21 bases between them. The CDR3 here is CASRFEGSGRGEQYF. As DNA, the CDR3 is TGTGCCAGCAGGTTCGAGGGCAGCGGGCGGGGCGAGCAGTACTTC.

This chain uses TRBV19 with TRBJ2-3; TRBD2 matches 7 bases. CDR3 length equals 14 residues. The V and J ends lost 8 bases and 6 bases, in that order; junction bases with no gene match: 11. Per germline, CDR1 LNHDA and CDR2 SQIVND (reference sequence). The CDR3 reads CASLATSGIDTQYF. Written as DNA, the CDR3 is TGTGCCAGTCTTGCAACGAGCGGGATCGATACGCAGTATTTT.

The V and J genes are TRBV14 and TRBJ2-1; TRBD2 matches 11 bases. The CDR3 spans 15 residues. Germline CDR1 reads SGHDN; CDR2 reads FVKESK. Losses at the gene ends were 4 bases for V and 12 bases for J; bases not matched to a gene: 11. The CDR3 loop reads CASSPLAGGLYGQFF. CDR3 nucleotides: TGTGCCAGCAGCCCTTTAGCGGGAGGGCTATATGGGCAGTTCTTC.

The chain recombines TRBV18 with TRBJ2-7; 8 nucleotides align to TRBD2. The V and J ends lost 5 bases and 0 bases, in that order; junction bases with no gene match: 6. Germline CDR1 and CDR2: KGHSH and LQKENI. The length of the CDR3 is 15 residues. CDR3 sequence: CASSTSGSYSYEQYF. The CDR3 bases are TGTGCCAGCTCAACGAGCGGGAGCTACTCCTACGAGCAGTACTTC.

This clone showed up just once. V is TRBV9 and J is TRBJ2-1, with 7 bases identical to TRBD1. CDR3 length: 15 amino acids. V lost 1 base and J lost 3; bases outside the gene matches: 4. Germline CDR1 reads SGDLS; CDR2 reads YYNGEE. CDR3 nucleotide sequence: TGTGCCAGCAGCGTAAGAGGGGGCTTCTACAATGAGCAGTTCTTC. As protein: CASSVRGGFYNEQFF.

CDR3: CASSERQQILREQFF. Written as DNA, the CDR3 is TGTGCCAGCAGTGAAAGACAGCAAATCCTCAGGGAGCAGTTCTTC. V is TRBV25-1 and J is TRBJ2-1; D may be TRBD1 (5 bases). CDR3 length equals 15 residues. Trimming shortened V by 2 bases and J by 10 bases, and 18 bases separated the two germline ends. CDR1 and CDR2 (germline): MGHDK, SYGVNS.

The chain joins TRBV2 to TRBJ1-5; D uncertain. CDR1 and CDR2 (germline): SNHLY, FYNNEI. This CDR3 has 16 amino acids. The V end lost 3 bases, the J end lost 2 bases, and 14 bases lay between the germline ends. CDR3 nucleotide sequence: TGTGCCAGCAGTGAGGCACCCCCTGGAGGCAATCAGCCCCAGCATTTT. Its translation: CASSEAPPGGNQPQHF.

This clone was recorded a few times. The chain is built from TRBV6-5 and TRBJ1-1; perhaps TRBD1 as D (6 bases). V dropped 2 bases and J dropped 0 bases, with 10 bases sitting between them. The CDR3 runs 15 residues. Germline CDR1 and CDR2: MNHEY and SVGAGI. The CDR3 nucleotides read TGTGCCAGCAGTTACACAGGGTCCCTGAACACTGAAGCTTTCTTT. Translation gives CASSYTGSLNTEAFF.

This clone has a count of ten or more. Written as DNA, the CDR3 is TGTGCCAGCAGCTTAGCGGGTGGCGAGACAGGGCTCGGCTACACCTTC. As protein: CASSLAGGETGLGYTF. V is TRBV7-9 and J is TRBJ1-2, with 7 bases matching TRBD1. CDR1 and CDR2 (germline): SEHNR, FQNEAQ (reference sequence). J gave up 8 bases and V 0 bases, and 12 bases lay outside the gene matches. The CDR3 spans 16 residues.

The V and J genes are TRBV20-1 and TRBJ2-7; possibly TRBD1 for D (6 bases). This CDR3 comprises 11 residues. From germline, CDR1 is DFQATT and CDR2 SNEGSKA (reference sequence). Written as DNA, the CDR3 is TGCTCTGCCGGGACAACTCTCGAGCAGTACTTC. It translates to CSAGTTLEQYF.

This chain joins TRBV6-1 and TRBJ1-1, with D tentatively TRBD1 (6 bases). V dropped 2 bases and J dropped 0 bases, with 13 bases sitting between them. The CDR3 spans 16 residues. Looked up from germline, CDR1 is MNHNS and CDR2 is SASEGT. CDR3 protein: CASSESPGQMNTEAFF. CDR3 DNA: TGTGCCAGCAGTGAAAGTCCCGGACAGATGAACACTGAAGCTTTCTTT.

The V and J genes are TRBV6-6 and TRBJ2-1; 7 positions match TRBD2. J was trimmed by 4 bases and V by 5 bases; bases with no gene match: 14. CDR3 length: 17 residues. The germline CDR1 and CDR2 sequences are MNHNY and SVGAGI (reference sequence). In DNA form, the CDR3 reads TGTGCCAGCAGTCTAGACTTGGGAGCGGGAAAATACAATGAGCAGTTCTTC. It yields the protein CASSLDLGAGKYNEQFF.